This T cell receptor (beta chain) stems from a study of technical replicates of blood from a handful of donors. Some clones are missing from TCRdb's copy, which holds only in-frame ones; the method was immunoSEQ multiplex PCR. The table includes roughly 48,000 clones, 90% to 95% detected once. The clonotype was recovered from a human donor in good health. Some clones in this sample may be carry-over from other donors' samples. The specimen was PBMCs.

The CDR3 nucleotides read TGTGCCAGCAGTGAAATAGTTGTTGGGGCCGCTTTCTTT. Its translation is CASSEIVVGAAFF. This chain uses TRBV2 with TRBJ1-1; possibly TRBD1 for D (5 bases). CDR3 size: 13 residues. The ends were cut back, 2 bases at V and 11 bases at J, with 15 bases in the middle. The germline gives CDR1 SNHLY, CDR2 FYNNEI.